The 24 T cell receptor beta chains below were found in one sample sequenced in a study of metastatic and nonmetastatic thyroid tumors. TCRdb re-analyzed the PCR reads using MiXCR. The table has 50,000 or so clones, approximately 15% seen once. There were no patients who had received any treatment before thyroid surgery. Sequenced: blood. The origin of the receptors is a female donor with papillary thyroid cancer or a benign thyroid nodule (not recorded which). Some clones in this sample may be carry-over from other donors' samples.

This chain links TRBV6-4 with TRBJ2-1, with D tentatively TRBD2 (6 bases). V shed 9 bases and J shed 8 bases, with 29 bases lying between them. CDR3 length: 17 amino acids. Germline CDR1 reads MRHNA; CDR2 reads SNTAGT. The CDR3 protein is CARSTGARRAKLDEQFF. The CDR3 coding sequence is TGTGCCAGGAGTACAGGTGCCAGGAGGGCAAAGTTGGATGAGCAGTTCTTC.

There are many counts of this clone. V usage is TRBV7-2 and J usage is TRBJ1-2; unclear D gene. Per the germline V gene, CDR1 is SGHTA and CDR2 is FQGNSA. This CDR3 region has 14 residues. With 4 bases removed from V and 4 bases from J, the gap between germline ends came to 13 bases. This chain's CDR3 is CASSSTSPSYGYTF. The CDR3 region has the DNA TGTGCCAGCAGCTCCACGAGCCCCTCCTATGGCTACACCTTC.

This clone has a count of ten or more. The chain employs TRBV5-5 and TRBJ2-7; TRBD1 is a possible D gene (5 bases). The CDR3 spans 14 residues. Trimming took off 0 bases at V and 4 bases at J, with 11 bases between the two ends. Germline CDR1 and CDR2: SGHKS and YYEKEE (reference sequence). The CDR3, as DNA: TGTGCCAGCAGCTTGGTGCAGGGTGGGTACGAGCAGTACTTC. This codes for CASSLVQGGYEQYF.

This clone was counted many times. The chain has TRBV6-2 or TRBV6-3 and TRBJ2-2; no definite D call. Germline assignment: CDR1 MNHEY and CDR2 SVGEGT. Trimming left V 4 bases short and J 5 bases short, with 8 bases between. The CDR3 extends over 13 amino acids. In nucleotides, the CDR3 is TGTGCCAGCAGTTTATCCGGGACCGGGGAGCTGTTTTTT. Encoded protein: CASSLSGTGELFF.

This clone was observed many times. The chain uses TRBV9 and TRBJ2-5, with TRBD1 as a possible D gene (5 bases). Germline CDR1 is SGDLS and CDR2 is YYNGEE. The V end lost 4 bases, the J end lost 2 bases, and 15 bases lay between the germline ends. The CDR3 runs to 15 residues. In DNA form, the CDR3 reads TGTGCCAGCAGCACAACTCCGGCAGGGCAAGAGACCCAGTACTTC. Encoded protein: CASSTTPAGQETQYF.

In its sample, this clone was seen many times. Written as DNA, the CDR3 is TGTGCCAGCAGCCAAGATCTGGGGGCAGGCGGCCCCAATGAGCAGTTCTTC. This sequence encodes CASSQDLGAGGPNEQFF. The chain is built from TRBV4-2 and TRBJ2-1; possible D gene TRBD1, 6 bases. The CDR3 has 17 amino acids. In germline, CDR1 is LGHNA, CDR2 YNFKEQ. V was trimmed by 0 bases and J by 6 bases, leaving 18 bases between them.

At least ten counts were recorded for this clone. Written as DNA, the CDR3 is TGTGCCAGCTCACGACAGGTGGAAGGTGGCTACACCTTC. It specifies CASSRQVEGGYTF. This chain joins TRBV18 and TRBJ1-2; perhaps TRBD1 as D (6 bases). The V gene's germline CDR1 is KGHSH and CDR2 LQKENI. The CDR3 is 13 residues long. The V end lost 4 bases, the J end lost 7 bases, and 13 bases lay between the germline ends.

This clone was observed a handful of times. The V gene is TRBV12-3 or TRBV12-4, the J gene TRBJ1-5, with D tentatively TRBD1 (6 bases). Trimming pared 3 bases from V and 4 bases from J, leaving 22 bases between. The CDR3 extends over 18 amino acids. DNA of the CDR3: TGTGCCAGCAGTTTTAGACCCCCCCGGGACATGCTTAATCAGCCCCAGCATTTT. Protein product: CASSFRPPRDMLNQPQHF.

In its sample, this clone was seen many times. The chain recombines TRBV10-1 with TRBJ2-2, with TRBD2 identical over 9 bases. Germline V gene data show CDR1 as WNHNN and CDR2 as SYGVQD (reference sequence). There are 15 residues in the CDR3. Unmatched junction bases numbered 6, after V lost 5 bases and J lost 5 bases. Here the CDR3 reads CASSYSGSGTGELFF. DNA for the CDR3: TGCGCCAGCAGTTATAGCGGGAGCGGGACCGGGGAGCTGTTTTTT.

This clone appeared a few times. A read error may be the cause here, since a much bigger clone is one base away. The chain carries TRBV12-3 or TRBV12-4 and TRBJ1-1; TRBD1 matches 8 bases. The CDR3 runs to 14 residues. V trimming: 7 bases; J trimming: 5 bases; junction bases outside the gene matches: 9. Here the CDR3 DNA reads TGTGCCAGCACCCCTGTACAGGGGGGAACTGAAGCTTTCTTT. It encodes CASTPVQGGTEAFF.

This clone came up many times. The rearrangement uses TRBV3-1 and TRBJ2-1, with D perhaps TRBD2 (5 bases). The V end was cut by 4 bases, the J end by 10 bases, with 20 bases between. Per the germline V gene, CDR1 is LGHDT and CDR2 is YNNKEL (reference sequence). The CDR3 sequence is 15 residues long. This chain's CDR3 is CASSLRYGGGGEQFF. The CDR3 DNA reads TGTGCCAGCAGCCTCCGTTACGGAGGCGGCGGGGAGCAGTTCTTC.

This clone was recorded many times. V usage is TRBV25-1 and J usage is TRBJ2-1, with TRBD1 as a possible D gene (6 bases). The CDR3 spans 19 residues. Between the trimmed V and J ends, which lost 1 base and 5 bases, there was a span of 24 bases. CDR1 is MGHDK and CDR2 is SYGVNS in the germline V gene. This CDR3 is CASSELSRGPGTEHNEQFF. The CDR3 DNA reads TGTGCCAGCAGTGAATTGAGCAGGGGCCCCGGCACCGAACACAATGAGCAGTTCTTC.

This chain joins TRBV20-1 and TRBJ2-3; D possibly uses TRBD1 or TRBD2 (6 bases each). The CDR3 runs to 17 residues. Germline CDR1 reads DFQATT; CDR2 reads SNEGSKA (reference sequence). Between the trimmed V and J ends, which lost 2 bases and 4 bases, there was a span of 22 bases. The CDR3 DNA sequence: TGCAGTGCTAGACCCCCGGGGGCGGGACCACACTCAGATACGCAGTATTTT. Its protein is CSARPPGAGPHSDTQYF.

Turning to this clone: In this CDR3 the conserved last residue, phenylalanine or tryptophan, is missing, so a read error is likely. The limits of the CDR3 on the DNA are not certain, so only TCRdb's listed CDR3 is given. The chain employs TRBV18 and TRBJ2-5. Germline V gives CDR1 KGHSH, CDR2 LQKENI. The CDR3 region is 8 residues in length, termini included. CDR3 sequence: CASSQTAT.

The chain recombines TRBV27 with TRBJ1-2; D might be TRBD1 (6 bases). Trimming pared 3 bases from V and 4 bases from J, leaving 15 bases between. Germline assignment: CDR1 MNHEY and CDR2 SMNVEV (reference sequence). The CDR3 contains 15 residues. The CDR3 nucleotides read TGTGCCAGCAGTTTGGGTAGGACAGATTTCTATGGCTACACCTTC. Amino acids: CASSLGRTDFYGYTF.

The genes are TRBV11-2 and TRBJ2-7; TRBD2 aligns across 11 bases. Germline CDR1 and CDR2: SGHAT and FQNNGV. This CDR3 region has 15 residues. V was clipped by 2 bases and J by 2 bases; unmatched bases: 2. The CDR3 region has the DNA TGTGCCAGCAGCTTACTAGCGGGAGGTACCTACGAGCAGTACTTC. This codes for CASSLLAGGTYEQYF.

The chain carries TRBV24-1 and TRBJ2-1; no reliable D call. Looked up from germline, CDR1 is KGHDR and CDR2 is SFDVKD. The CDR3 contains 16 residues. Trimming took 4 bases from V and 2 from J, leaving 14 bases between them. DNA for the CDR3: TGTGCCACCAGTGAACGACCGCTTAGGGCCTACAATGAGCAGTTCTTC. This sequence encodes CATSERPLRAYNEQFF.

This clone was counted between two and nine times. The V and J genes are TRBV3-1 and TRBJ2-3; D gene uncertain. V was clipped by 0 bases and J by 2 bases, with 6 bases between them. This CDR3 has 14 residues. Germline assignment: CDR1 LGHDT and CDR2 YNNKEL (reference sequence). In DNA form, the CDR3 reads TGTGCCAGCAGCCAAGAGGGTCTCACAGATACGCAGTATTTT. Translation gives CASSQEGLTDTQYF.

At least ten counts were recorded for this clone. The chain is built from TRBV3-1 and TRBJ2-7, with D possibly TRBD2 on 5 matching bases. V was shortened by 1 base and J by 5 bases, with 9 bases between the two germline ends. Germline V CDR1 and CDR2: LGHDT, YNNKEL (reference sequence). The CDR3 covers 13 residues. DNA of the CDR3: TGTGCCAGCAGCCAAGGTTTGGAGGACGAGCAGTACTTC. It encodes CASSQGLEDEQYF.

This clone was detected many times. The chain joins TRBV7-9 to TRBJ2-6; 7 bases are shared with TRBD1. The germline CDR1 and CDR2 sequences are SEHNR and FQNEAQ (reference sequence). The CDR3 covers 14 residues. V lost 6 bases and J lost 3; bases outside the gene matches: 2. The CDR3 protein is CASRRGLGANVLTF. The CDR3, as DNA: TGTGCCAGCAGAAGGGGGCTTGGGGCCAACGTCCTGACTTTC.

There are many counts of this clone. This rearrangement joins TRBV2 to TRBJ1-6, with D maybe TRBD1 (6 bases). The CDR3 has 15 amino acids. Germline V gene data show CDR1 as SNHLY and CDR2 as FYNNEI. V was clipped by 7 bases and J by 7 bases, with 17 bases between them. The CDR3 region is CASKGQGLGNSPLHF. Here the CDR3 DNA reads TGTGCCAGCAAGGGACAAGGGTTGGGGAATTCACCCCTCCACTTT.

This clone was counted at least ten times. This chain connects TRBV7-9 to TRBJ2-5, with D maybe TRBD1 (6 bases). Trimming removed 0 bases at V and 2 bases at J, with 13 bases between. From germline, CDR1 is SEHNR and CDR2 FQNEAQ (reference sequence). The CDR3 contains 16 residues. CDR3: CASSLASGVPQETQYF. The CDR3 DNA follows: TGTGCCAGCAGCTTAGCATCAGGGGTCCCTCAAGAGACCCAGTACTTC.

This clone was seen many times. The chain couples TRBV6-1 to TRBJ1-5, with D possibly being TRBD1 (6 bases). This CDR3 region has 14 residues. The germline V gene has CDR1 MNHNS and CDR2 SASEGT. V lost 4 bases to trimming and J lost 6 bases, with 13 bases between them. CDR3 residues: CASSVNRVGQPQHF. DNA for the CDR3: TGTGCCAGCAGTGTCAACAGGGTAGGTCAGCCCCAGCATTTT.

This clone occurred many times. The chain recombines TRBV20-1 with TRBJ2-7; either TRBD1 or TRBD2 may supply D (6 bases each). There are 11 residues in the CDR3. Per the germline V gene, CDR1 is DFQATT and CDR2 is SNEGSKA (reference sequence). V lost 5 bases to trimming and J lost 8 bases, with 13 bases between them. DNA of the CDR3: TGCAGTGCTTACAGGGAGGTGCAGCAGTACTTC. Translation gives CSAYREVQQYF.